This T cell receptor beta chain was recovered during a study of blood T cell repertoires in COVID-19. About the study: Acute and convalescent COVID-19 specimens originated in the United States, Italy and Spain. Nucleic acid was either cDNA or gDNA, and it came from T cells, B-cell-depleted T cells, or PBMCs.

Germline V gene lookup returns CDR1 MNHEY and CDR2 SVGAGI. Trimming took 7 bases from V and 4 from J; bases not matched to a gene: 4. This CDR3 has 15 amino acids. Original handling: Amplification with reference gene primers provided the estimates of nucleated cell counts. Sequencing was performed with immunoSEQ multiplex PCR; in TCRdb, only in-frame clones are kept and a portion is missing. V and J calls and clone size come straight from that table; D and trimming were deduced from the DNA. The data hold tens of thousands of clones, with 75% to 95% observed a single time. The V gene is TRBV6-5, the J gene TRBJ2-1, with 13 bases fitting TRBD2. Sequenced sample: peripheral blood. The receptor was isolated from a human donor with active COVID-19. The donor label of this sample is uncertain. CDR3 protein: CASNRGLAGYNEQFF. The CDR3 DNA reads TGTGCCAGCAACCGGGGACTAGCGGGATACAATGAGCAGTTCTTC.